The 19 T cell receptor beta chains reported below all come from one sample, sequenced in a study of control samples from healthy donors and cancer patients. The protocol was immunoSEQ multiplex PCR, while the TCRdb copy is restricted to in-frame clones and leaves out a portion. In the table there are some 77,000 clones, roughly nine tenths of which are singletons. The sample comprised blood. The receptor set was obtained from a woman aged 55-69 years in good health.

The chain couples TRBV2 to TRBJ1-1, with D unclear. The CDR3 consists of 13 residues. Germline lookup yields CDR1 SNHLY and CDR2 FYNNEI. V lost 6 bases to trimming and J lost 2 bases, with 10 bases between them. CDR3 region: CASRPDFNTEAFF. For the CDR3, the DNA is TGTGCCAGCAGACCCGACTTCAACACTGAAGCTTTCTTT.

V gene TRBV28 combines with J gene TRBJ1-1; possibly TRBD1 for D (5 bases). Trimming left V 2 bases short and J 3 bases short, with 10 bases between. CDR1 and CDR2 (germline): MDHEN, SYDVKM. This CDR3 contains 14 residues. The CDR3 DNA is TGTGCCAGCAGTTTAGCAGGGTTCTACACTGAAGCTTTCTTT. Protein product: CASSLAGFYTEAFF.

As for this clone: Compared with germline, one end of the junction differs, possibly owing to a read error. The rearrangement uses TRBV27 and TRBJ1-2, with 7 bases that match TRBD1. The CDR3 totals 12 residues. Per germline, CDR1 MNHEY and CDR2 SMNVEV (reference sequence). CDR3 residues: CASRNDRAGYIF. The CDR3 DNA follows: TGTGCCAGCCGAAACGACAGGGCTGGCTACATCTTC.

The V and J genes are TRBV5-6 and TRBJ2-7, with D perhaps TRBD1 (6 bases). The germline V and J ends were trimmed by 3 bases and 0 bases, with 13 bases remaining between them. Per the germline V gene, CDR1 is SGHDT and CDR2 is YYEEEE. This CDR3 has 15 amino acids. The CDR3 reads CASSSPYRDSYEQYF. The CDR3 DNA reads TGTGCCAGCAGCTCACCATACAGGGACTCCTACGAGCAGTACTTC.

The V gene is TRBV28, the J gene TRBJ1-2; a possible D gene is TRBD1 (6 bases). CDR1 is MDHEN, CDR2 SYDVKM, per germline. This CDR3 has 13 residues. V was clipped by 6 bases and J by 8 bases, with 16 bases between them. CDR3 residues: CASRGRCGGGYTF. The DNA of the CDR3 is TGTGCCAGCAGGGGGCGGTGCGGGGGCGGCTACACCTTC.

This clone is a singleton in its sample. This specimen includes other DNA sequences encoding the same CDR3. The chain uses TRBV6-5 and TRBJ2-1, with 9 bases fitting TRBD2. The CDR3 covers 15 residues. CDR1 and CDR2 (germline): MNHEY, SVGAGI. V trimming: 2 bases; J trimming: 6 bases; junction bases outside the gene matches: 5. CDR3 residues: CASSYIAGGGNEQFF. As DNA, the CDR3 is TGTGCCAGCAGTTACATTGCGGGAGGGGGCAATGAGCAGTTCTTC.

The DNA of the CDR3 is TGTGCCAGCAGCCAAGATGCCCGGCCTAGCAGAAATGAGCAGTTCTTC. Protein sequence: CASSQDARPSRNEQFF. This chain connects TRBV3-1 (or the pseudogene TRBV3-2) to TRBJ2-1; D possibly corresponds to TRBD2 (5 bases). The germline V gene encodes CDR1 LGHDT and CDR2 YNNKEL (reference sequence). The length of the CDR3 is 16 residues. V was cut by 0 bases and J by 7 bases, with 16 bases left in between.

The chain has TRBV19 and TRBJ2-2, with D tentatively TRBD1 or TRBD2 (6 bases each). The CDR3 runs to 14 residues. Germline V gives CDR1 LNHDA, CDR2 SQIVND (reference sequence). Trimming took off 7 bases at V and 5 bases at J, with 14 bases between the two ends. CDR3 region: CASMFRGRTGELFF. The DNA for the CDR3 is TGTGCCAGTATGTTCCGGGGGCGAACCGGGGAGCTGTTTTTT.

The chain uses TRBV6-5 and TRBJ2-5; 10 bases are shared with TRBD2. J was trimmed by 4 bases and V by 7 bases; bases with no gene match: 6. The CDR3 has 14 amino acids. From germline, CDR1 is MNHEY and CDR2 SVGAGI. CDR3 sequence reads: CASKTSGAGETQYF. The CDR3 DNA reads TGTGCCAGCAAAACTAGCGGGGCCGGAGAGACCCAGTACTTC.

CDR3 amino acids: CASTEGVYQPQHF. The CDR3 DNA follows: TGTGCCAGCACTGAGGGGGTTTATCAGCCCCAGCATTTT. The chain couples TRBV2 to TRBJ1-5; perhaps TRBD1 as D (6 bases). Per germline, CDR1 SNHLY and CDR2 FYNNEI. V gave up 7 bases and J gave up 5 bases, with 12 bases separating them. The CDR3 runs to 13 residues.

This chain connects TRBV10-3 to TRBJ1-4, with D perhaps matching TRBD1 (6 bases). The CDR3 is 15 amino acids. The ends were cut back, 0 bases at V and 5 bases at J, with 10 bases in the middle. The germline CDR1 and CDR2 sequences are ENHRY and SYGVKD. The CDR3 DNA reads as TGTGCCATCAGTGAGTCGAGTCAGGGGAATGAAAAACTGTTTTTT. As protein: CAISESSQGNEKLFF.

The chain links TRBV28 to TRBJ1-5, with D perhaps TRBD1 (5 bases). V was clipped by 3 bases and J by 2 bases, with 14 bases between them. The CDR3 has 16 amino acids. Germline V gene sequence: CDR1 MDHEN, CDR2 SYDVKM. The CDR3 region is CASSLDTLRGNQPQHF. The DNA of the CDR3 is TGTGCCAGCAGTTTGGACACCCTTAGGGGCAATCAGCCCCAGCATTTT.

In this sample, this clone turned up once. This chain joins TRBV5-6 and TRBJ2-3, with D perhaps TRBD2 (6 bases). The length of the CDR3 is 14 residues. The V and J ends lost 3 bases and 1 base respectively, with 9 bases between them. CDR1 SGHDT and CDR2 YYEEEE come from the germline V gene. CDR3 in amino acids: CASSWGEGTDTQYF. CDR3 DNA: TGTGCCAGCAGCTGGGGGGAGGGCACAGATACGCAGTATTTT.

The chain combines TRBV5-1 with TRBJ1-6, with a weak D call TRBD1 (5 bases). The length of the CDR3 is 14 residues. Germline values: CDR1 SGHRS, CDR2 YFSETQ. V was clipped by 3 bases and J by 5 bases, with 9 bases between them. CDR3 sequence (DNA): TGCGCCAGCAGCTATACAGGAGATAATTCACCCCTCCACTTT. Protein: CASSYTGDNSPLHF.

The chain carries TRBV7-2 and TRBJ1-2; possible D gene TRBD1, 5 bases. The CDR3 has 13 amino acids. In germline, CDR1 is SGHTA, CDR2 FQGNSA. V lost 5 bases and J 4 bases, leaving 11 bases between the germline ends. The CDR3 coding sequence is TGTGCCAGCAGCCTGGGACGACCCTATGGCTACACCTTC. Protein: CASSLGRPYGYTF.

In this sample, this clone turned up a few times. The chain joins TRBV6-5 to TRBJ1-2; tentative D call: TRBD1 (5 bases). In germline, CDR1 is MNHEY, CDR2 SVGAGI. This CDR3 is built from 13 residues. The V end was cut by 5 bases, the J end by 7 bases, with 14 bases between. DNA of the CDR3: TGTGCCAGCAGTCAGATCGGGGGTGGTGGCTACACCTTC. This sequence encodes CASSQIGGGGYTF.

The J gene is TRBJ1-2, the V gene TRBV6-5; 10 bases are a match to TRBD1. CDR3 length: 13 residues. Germline CDR1 reads MNHEY; CDR2 reads SVGAGI. With 5 bases clipped from V and 5 bases from J, the junction kept 2 bases outside the gene matches. The CDR3 region is CASSRQGAYGYTF. CDR3 DNA: TGTGCCAGCAGTCGACAGGGGGCTTATGGCTACACCTTC.

V gene TRBV10-3 combines with J gene TRBJ1-2, with 7 nucleotides matching TRBD1. Unmatched junction bases numbered 3, after V lost 9 bases and J lost 5 bases. Germline CDR1 and CDR2: ENHRY and SYGVKD. The CDR3 is made up of 11 amino acids. The CDR3 DNA follows: TGTGCCATAGGGACAGAATATGGCTACACCTTC. Amino acids: CAIGTEYGYTF.

V is TRBV19 and J is TRBJ2-1; 7 bases map to TRBD1. J lost 3 bases, V lost 4 bases, and 6 bases had no gene match. CDR3 size: 15 residues. Per the germline V gene, CDR1 is LNHDA and CDR2 is SQIVND (reference sequence). The chain's CDR3 is CASSNTGVGYNEQFF. The CDR3 DNA sequence: TGTGCCAGTAGTAATACAGGGGTCGGCTACAATGAGCAGTTCTTC.